These T cell receptor beta chains were read from a single sample in a study of patients and donors after allogeneic stem cell transplantation. One entry per CDR3 protein, called by TCRdb with MiXCR from the RT-PCR reads. The repertoire has about 960,000 distinct CDR3 sequences, roughly 17% of them found once; the top ten carry 6%. The sample consisted of blood, either unsorted or a sorted T cell fraction (not recorded which). All receptors come from a human donor who was either an allogeneic HSCT recipient or a stem cell or donor lymphocyte infusion donor (not recorded which). It is not recorded whose cells these are; they may come from a transplant donor. Both conserved end residues are part of each CDR3. The D gene is left open where the match is weak. Only part of the rows carry a size: once, few, many, or a class if the clone is expanded.

J gene	clone size	V gene	D gene	CDR3 protein	CDR3 DNA
TRBJ2-1	few	TRBV7-3	TRBD2	CASSPTGLPTHFYNEQFF	TGTGCCAGCAGCCCAACGGGACTACCCACCCATTTTTACAATGAGCAGTTCTTC
TRBJ2-1	-	TRBV24-1	-	CATSPRGEPPNNEQFF	TGTGCCACCAGTCCGAGGGGGGAGCCCCCCAACAATGAGCAGTTCTTC
TRBJ2-1	few	TRBV11-2	TRBD2	CASSLVWPSGRGNEQFF	TGTGCCAGCAGCTTAGTATGGCCTAGCGGGAGGGGGAATGAGCAGTTCTTC
TRBJ1-1	-	TRBV5-1	-	CASSSFTGGVNTEAFF	TGCGCCAGCAGCTCCTTTACGGGAGGGGTGAACACTGAAGCTTTCTTT
TRBJ2-1	-	TRBV7-6	TRBD2	CASSFGLAADEQFF	TGTGCCAGCAGCTTCGGCCTAGCGGCGGATGAGCAGTTCTTC
TRBJ1-3	many	TRBV6-5	-	CASKSSGNTIYF	TGTGCCAGCAAGAGCTCTGGAAACACCATATATTTT
TRBJ2-7	many	TRBV12-3/TRBV12-4	-	CASSPGGSLGYEQYF	TGTGCCAGCAGCCCCGGGGGTAGCCTTGGCTACGAGCAGTACTTC
TRBJ2-3	few	TRBV4-1	-	CASSQDRFREIGTDTQYF	TGCGCCAGCAGCCAAGATCGCTTCCGGGAGATCGGTACAGATACGCAGTATTTT
TRBJ2-7	-	TRBV20-1	TRBD2	CSARFTRLAGGLEQYF	TGCAGTGCTAGATTTACTAGACTAGCGGGAGGGCTAGAGCAGTACTTC
TRBJ2-3	few	TRBV12-3/TRBV12-4	-	CASSPRGFTDTQYF	TGTGCCAGCAGCCCGAGGGGATTCACAGATACGCAGTATTTT
TRBJ2-4	-	TRBV4-3	-	CASSRGELAKNIQYF	TGCGCCAGCAGCCGGGGGGAACTAGCCAAAAACATTCAGTACTTC
TRBJ2-7	many	TRBV7-9	TRBD2	CASSTLAGGLSYEQYF	TGTGCCAGCAGCACCTTAGCGGGAGGTTTGTCCTACGAGCAGTACTTC
TRBJ1-1	-	TRBV6-1	-	CASSVGPRQAMNTEAFF	TGTGCCAGCTCTGTGGGTCCGAGACAGGCCATGAACACTGAAGCTTTCTTT
TRBJ2-1	-	TRBV10-3	-	CAISEPGYYNEQFF	TGTGCCATCTCCGAGCCCGGATACTACAATGAGCAGTTCTTC
TRBJ2-7	many	TRBV5-6	-	CASSLANRLRSSYEQYF	TGTGCCAGCAGCTTGGCCAACCGACTTAGGAGCTCCTACGAGCAGTACTTC
TRBJ1-2	few	TRBV29-1	-	CSVGTRARRGTSYTF	TGCAGCGTTGGGACAAGGGCTCGAAGGGGTACGAGCTACACCTTC
TRBJ2-7	-	TRBV7-9	-	CASSYRDTYYEQYF	TGTGCCAGCAGCTACCGGGACACGTACTACGAGCAGTACTTC
TRBJ2-1	-	TRBV5-1	-	CASSLVAGRSYNEQFF	TGCGCCAGCAGCTTGGTAGCAGGGCGCTCCTACAATGAGCAGTTCTTC
TRBJ2-4	few	TRBV7-8	-	CASSLERFLEGKNIQYF	TGTGCCAGCAGCTTAGAACGGTTCCTCGAAGGGAAAAACATTCAGTACTTC
TRBJ2-1	-	TRBV3-1	TRBD2	CASHRTSGGYNEQFF	TGTGCCAGCCACCGGACTAGCGGGGGGTACAATGAGCAGTTCTTC
TRBJ1-2	many	TRBV4-2	TRBD1	CASSQAGGYGYTF	TGTGCCAGCAGCCAAGCAGGGGGCTATGGCTACACCTTC
TRBJ2-5	-	TRBV27	-	CASRGGTSTQTQYF	TGTGCCAGCAGGGGGGGAACTAGCACGCAGACCCAGTACTTC
TRBJ1-1	-	TRBV7-9	-	CASSSPTQSEAFF	TGTGCCAGCAGCTCACCTACTCAAAGTGAAGCTTTCTTT
TRBJ1-5	-	TRBV12-3/TRBV12-4	-	CASKLYSNQPQHF	TGTGCCAGCAAGCTGTATAGCAATCAGCCCCAGCATTTT
TRBJ1-2	many	TRBV27	-	CASSLRGVDGYTF	TGTGCCAGCAGTTTACGGGGGGTGGATGGCTACACCTTC
TRBJ1-5	few	TRBV12-3/TRBV12-4	-	CASIVSNQPQHF	TGTGCCAGCATAGTGAGCAATCAGCCCCAGCATTTT
TRBJ2-1	few	TRBV5-6	-	CASSFRNSYNEQFF	TGTGCCAGCAGCTTTCGAAACTCCTACAATGAGCAGTTCTTC
TRBJ1-6	-	TRBV2	TRBD1	CATATGADSPLHF	TGTGCCACCGCGACAGGGGCGGATTCACCCCTCCACTTT
TRBJ2-3	-	TRBV7-8	-	CASSLVRVVALSLDTQYF	TGTGCCAGCAGCTTAGTCAGGGTAGTAGCATTATCCTTAGATACGCAGTATTTT
TRBJ2-3	few	TRBV5-1	TRBD1	CASSPGQGAHTQYF	TGCGCCAGCAGCCCGGGACAGGGGGCCCATACGCAGTATTTT
TRBJ2-1	-	TRBV3-1	-	CASSHMGLAKNNEQFF	TGTGCCAGCAGCCATATGGGGTTAGCGAAAAACAATGAGCAGTTCTTC